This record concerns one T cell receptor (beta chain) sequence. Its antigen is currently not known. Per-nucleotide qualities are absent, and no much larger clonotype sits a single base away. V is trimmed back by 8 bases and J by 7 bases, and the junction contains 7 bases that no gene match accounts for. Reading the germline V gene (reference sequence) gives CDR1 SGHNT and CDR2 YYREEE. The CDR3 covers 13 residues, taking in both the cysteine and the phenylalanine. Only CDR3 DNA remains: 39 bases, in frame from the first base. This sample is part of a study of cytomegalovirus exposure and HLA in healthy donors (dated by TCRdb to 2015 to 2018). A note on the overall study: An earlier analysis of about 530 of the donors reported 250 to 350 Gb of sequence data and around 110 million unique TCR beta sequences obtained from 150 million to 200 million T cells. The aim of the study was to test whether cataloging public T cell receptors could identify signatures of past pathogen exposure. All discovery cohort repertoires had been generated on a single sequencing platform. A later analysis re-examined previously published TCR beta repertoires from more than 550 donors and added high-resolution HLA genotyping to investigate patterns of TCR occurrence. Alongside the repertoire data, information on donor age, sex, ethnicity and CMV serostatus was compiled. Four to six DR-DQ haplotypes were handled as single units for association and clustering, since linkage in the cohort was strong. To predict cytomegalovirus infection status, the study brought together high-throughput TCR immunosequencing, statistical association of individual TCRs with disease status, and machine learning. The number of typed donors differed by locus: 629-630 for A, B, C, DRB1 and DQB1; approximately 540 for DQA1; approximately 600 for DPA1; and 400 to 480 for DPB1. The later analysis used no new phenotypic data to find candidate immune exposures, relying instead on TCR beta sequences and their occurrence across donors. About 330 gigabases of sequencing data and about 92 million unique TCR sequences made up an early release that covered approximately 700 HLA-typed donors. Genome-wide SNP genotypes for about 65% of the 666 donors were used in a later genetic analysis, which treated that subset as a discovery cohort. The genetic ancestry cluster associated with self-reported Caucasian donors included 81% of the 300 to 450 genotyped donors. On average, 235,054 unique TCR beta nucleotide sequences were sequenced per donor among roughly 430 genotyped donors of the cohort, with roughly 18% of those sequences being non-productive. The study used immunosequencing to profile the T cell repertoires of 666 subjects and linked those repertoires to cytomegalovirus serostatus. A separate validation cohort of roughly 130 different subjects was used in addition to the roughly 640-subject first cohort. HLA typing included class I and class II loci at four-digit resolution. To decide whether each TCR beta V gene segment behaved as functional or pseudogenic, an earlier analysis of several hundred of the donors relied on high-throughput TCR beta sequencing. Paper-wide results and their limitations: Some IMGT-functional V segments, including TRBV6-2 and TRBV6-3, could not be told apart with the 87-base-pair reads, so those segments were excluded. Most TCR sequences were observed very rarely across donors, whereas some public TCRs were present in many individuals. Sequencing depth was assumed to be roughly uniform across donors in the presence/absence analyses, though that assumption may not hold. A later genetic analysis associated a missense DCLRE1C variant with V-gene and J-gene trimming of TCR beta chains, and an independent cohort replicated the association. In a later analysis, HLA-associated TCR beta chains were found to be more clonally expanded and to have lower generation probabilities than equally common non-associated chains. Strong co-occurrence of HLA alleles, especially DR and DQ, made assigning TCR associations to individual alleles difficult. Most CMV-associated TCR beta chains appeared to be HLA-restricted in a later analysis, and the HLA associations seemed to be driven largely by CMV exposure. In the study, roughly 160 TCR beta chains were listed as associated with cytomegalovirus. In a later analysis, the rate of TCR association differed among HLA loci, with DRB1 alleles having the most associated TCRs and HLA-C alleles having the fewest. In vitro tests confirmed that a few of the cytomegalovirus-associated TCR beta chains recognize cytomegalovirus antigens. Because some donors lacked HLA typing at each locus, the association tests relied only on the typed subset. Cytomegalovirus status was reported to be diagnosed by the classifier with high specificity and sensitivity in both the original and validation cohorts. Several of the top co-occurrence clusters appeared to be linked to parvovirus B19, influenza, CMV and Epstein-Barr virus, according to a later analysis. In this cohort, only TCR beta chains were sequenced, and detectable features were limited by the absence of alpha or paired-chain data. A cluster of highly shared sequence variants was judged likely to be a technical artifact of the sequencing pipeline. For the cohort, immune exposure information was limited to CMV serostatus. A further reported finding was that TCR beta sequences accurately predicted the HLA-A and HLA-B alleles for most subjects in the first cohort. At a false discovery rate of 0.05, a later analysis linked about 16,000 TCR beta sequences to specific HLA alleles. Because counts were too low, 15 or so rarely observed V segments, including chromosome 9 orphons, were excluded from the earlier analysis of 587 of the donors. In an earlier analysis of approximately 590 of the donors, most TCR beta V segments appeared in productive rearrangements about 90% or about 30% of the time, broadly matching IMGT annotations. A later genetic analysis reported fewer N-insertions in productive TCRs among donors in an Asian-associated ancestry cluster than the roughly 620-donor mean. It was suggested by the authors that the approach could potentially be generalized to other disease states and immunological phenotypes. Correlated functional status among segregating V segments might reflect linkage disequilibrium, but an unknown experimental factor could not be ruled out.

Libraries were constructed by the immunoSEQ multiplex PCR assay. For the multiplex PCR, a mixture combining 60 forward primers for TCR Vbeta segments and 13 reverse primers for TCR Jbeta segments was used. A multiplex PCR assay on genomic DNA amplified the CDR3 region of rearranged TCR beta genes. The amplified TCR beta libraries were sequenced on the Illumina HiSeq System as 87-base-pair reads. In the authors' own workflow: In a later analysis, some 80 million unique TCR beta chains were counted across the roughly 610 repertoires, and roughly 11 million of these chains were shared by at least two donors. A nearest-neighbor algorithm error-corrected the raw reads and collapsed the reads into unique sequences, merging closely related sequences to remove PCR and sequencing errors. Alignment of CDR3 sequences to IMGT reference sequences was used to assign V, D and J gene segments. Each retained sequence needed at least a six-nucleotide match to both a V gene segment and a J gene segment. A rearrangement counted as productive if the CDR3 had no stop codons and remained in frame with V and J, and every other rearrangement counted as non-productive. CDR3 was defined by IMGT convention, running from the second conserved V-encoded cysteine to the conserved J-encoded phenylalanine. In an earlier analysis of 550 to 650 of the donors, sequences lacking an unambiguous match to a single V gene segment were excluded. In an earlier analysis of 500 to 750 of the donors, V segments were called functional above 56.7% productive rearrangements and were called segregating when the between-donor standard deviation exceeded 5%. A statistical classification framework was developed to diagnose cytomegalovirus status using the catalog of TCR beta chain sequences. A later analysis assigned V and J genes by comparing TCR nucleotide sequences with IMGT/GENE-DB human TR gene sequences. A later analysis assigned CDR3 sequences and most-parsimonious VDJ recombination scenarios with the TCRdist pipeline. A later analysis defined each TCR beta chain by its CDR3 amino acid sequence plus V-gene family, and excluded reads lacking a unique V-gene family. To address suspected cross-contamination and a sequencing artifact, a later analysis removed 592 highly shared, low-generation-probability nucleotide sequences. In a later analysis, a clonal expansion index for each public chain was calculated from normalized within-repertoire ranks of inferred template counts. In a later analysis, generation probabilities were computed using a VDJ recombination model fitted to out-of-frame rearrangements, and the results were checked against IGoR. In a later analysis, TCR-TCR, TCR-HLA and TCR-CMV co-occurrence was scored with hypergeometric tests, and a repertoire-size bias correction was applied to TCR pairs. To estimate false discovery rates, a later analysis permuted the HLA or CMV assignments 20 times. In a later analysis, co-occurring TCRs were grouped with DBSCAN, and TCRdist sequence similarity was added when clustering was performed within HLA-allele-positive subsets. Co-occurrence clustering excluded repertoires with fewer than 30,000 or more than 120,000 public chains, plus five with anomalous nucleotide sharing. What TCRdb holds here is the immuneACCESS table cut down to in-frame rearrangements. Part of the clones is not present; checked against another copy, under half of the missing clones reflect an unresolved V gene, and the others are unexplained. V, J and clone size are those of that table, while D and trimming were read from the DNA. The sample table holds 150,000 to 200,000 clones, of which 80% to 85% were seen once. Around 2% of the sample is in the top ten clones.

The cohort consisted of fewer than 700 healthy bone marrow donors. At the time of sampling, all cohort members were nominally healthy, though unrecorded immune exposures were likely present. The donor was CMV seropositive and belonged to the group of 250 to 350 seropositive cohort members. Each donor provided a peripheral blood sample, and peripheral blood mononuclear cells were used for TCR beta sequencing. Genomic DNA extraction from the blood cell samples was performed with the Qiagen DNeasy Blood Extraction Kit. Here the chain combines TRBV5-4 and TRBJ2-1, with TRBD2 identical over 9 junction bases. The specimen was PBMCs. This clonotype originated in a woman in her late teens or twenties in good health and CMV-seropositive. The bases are TGTGCCAGTACGACTAGCGGCTGGAATGAGCAGTTCTTC. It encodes CASTTSGWNEQFF.